The 20 T cell receptor beta chains in this list originate from one sample, sequenced in a study of T cells in Graves' hyperthyroidism and ophthalmopathy. RNA transcripts yielded amplified TCR beta CDR3 regions. TCR CDR3 underwent first-round RT-PCR with the HTBI primer set. A single record per CDR3 protein comes from TCRdb applying MiXCR to the multiplex PCR reads. The sample consists of about 420,000 distinct CDR3 sequences, 15% to 19% of them appearing once. Sequences were obtained from blood. The source is a woman under 30 with Graves' hyperthyroidism.

The chain links TRBV7-2 to TRBJ2-7; D is perhaps TRBD1 (5 bases). V lost 6 bases and J 4 bases, leaving 13 bases between the germline ends. The CDR3 is made up of 13 amino acids. Germline CDR1 and CDR2: SGHTA and FQGNSA. CDR3: CASSFRAAYEQYF. The CDR3 coding sequence is TGTGCCAGCAGTTTCAGGGCGGCTTACGAGCAGTACTTC.

This clonotype showed up many times. V usage is TRBV10-3 and J usage is TRBJ1-5; D unclear. The CDR3 contains 14 residues. V gave up 2 bases and J gave up 4 bases, with 9 bases separating them. Per germline, CDR1 ENHRY and CDR2 SYGVKD. The CDR3 coding sequence is TGTGCCATCAGTGAGCGGGCGTCAAATCAGCCCCAGCATTTT. Translation: CAISERASNQPQHF.

The table lists this clonotype with many counts. The genes are TRBV20-1 and TRBJ2-5, with 7 bases matching TRBD1. V gave up 6 bases and J gave up 5 bases; unmatched junction bases: 9. This CDR3 is built from 13 residues. The germline V gene has CDR1 DFQATT and CDR2 SNEGSKA (reference sequence). CDR3 bases: TGCAGTGCCCTGAGAGGGGGCAGGGAGACCCAGTACTTC. Translated: CSALRGGRETQYF.

In this sample, this clonotype turned up many times. This chain links TRBV5-8 with TRBJ1-2; 7 nucleotides align to TRBD1. The CDR3 loop spans 12 amino acids. Germline lookup yields CDR1 SGHTS and CDR2 YDEGEE. With 3 bases clipped from V and 8 bases from J, the junction kept 4 bases outside the gene matches. The chain's CDR3 is CASSSTGSGYTF. CDR3 bases: TGTGCCAGCAGCTCGACAGGGAGCGGCTACACCTTC.

This clonotype was seen at least ten times. The chain uses TRBV30 and TRBJ2-7, with D maybe TRBD1 (6 bases). The V end lost 8 bases, the J end lost 2 bases, and 16 bases lay between the germline ends. Germline V gene data show CDR1 as GTSNPN and CDR2 as SVGIG (reference sequence). This CDR3 region has 13 residues. In DNA, the CDR3 is TGTGCCCACAGGGAGAGCGGAGCCTACGAGCAGTACTTC. Encoded protein: CAHRESGAYEQYF. Full variable domain (missing parts from reference TRBV30 and TRBJ2-7): SQTIHQWPATLVQPVGSPLSLECTVEGTSNPNLYWYRQAAGRGLQLLFYSVGIGQISSEVPQNLSASRPQDRQFILSSKKLLLSDSGFYLCAHRESGAYEQYFGPGTRLTVT.

V usage is TRBV30 and J usage is TRBJ2-5, with D perhaps being TRBD1 or TRBD2 (5 bases each). The CDR3 is 15 amino acids. The germline gives CDR1 GTSNPN, CDR2 SVGIG (reference sequence). Trimming left V 4 bases short and J 5 bases short, with 20 bases between. The CDR3 loop is CAWTLPGPRRETQYF. The CDR3 nucleotides read TGTGCCTGGACCCTACCGGGACCCCGAAGGGAGACCCAGTACTTC.

This clonotype was detected a few times. The chain carries TRBV7-9 and TRBJ1-1; 8 nucleotides align to TRBD1. Trimming cost V 1 base and J 8 bases; bases outside gene matches: 6. The CDR3 is 14 residues long. Germline CDR1 reads SEHNR; CDR2 reads FQNEAQ (reference sequence). CDR3 sequence (DNA): TGTGCCAGCAGCTTAGGGTCAGGGGGCGACGAAGCTTTCTTT. Its translation: CASSLGSGGDEAFF.

This clonotype was seen ten or more times. The rearrangement links TRBV7-6 to TRBJ1-4; the D gene is possibly TRBD1 (6 bases). The length of the CDR3 is 15 residues. Germline values: CDR1 SGHVS, CDR2 FNYEAQ. Trimming took off 5 bases at V and 2 bases at J, with 12 bases between the two ends. For the CDR3, the DNA is TGTGCCAGCAGCCCAACAGGGATCACTAATGAAAAACTGTTTTTT. Its translation: CASSPTGITNEKLFF.

At least ten counts were recorded for this clonotype. The chain joins TRBV19 to TRBJ1-1, with D possibly TRBD1 on 6 matching bases. The CDR3 extends over 15 amino acids. Deletions cut 2 bases from V and 1 base from J, with 11 bases between. Germline values: CDR1 LNHDA, CDR2 SQIVND (reference sequence). The CDR3 nucleotides are TGTGCCAGTAGTATACTGGGCAGGGGGAACACTGAAGCTTTCTTT. Its translation is CASSILGRGNTEAFF.

A note on this clonotype: A much larger clone lies one base from this, so it may be a read error. The rearrangement uses TRBV19 and TRBJ1-5; weak D call: TRBD1 (5 bases). Germline V CDR1 and CDR2: LNHDA, SQIVND (reference sequence). The V and J ends lost 10 bases and 5 bases respectively, with 21 bases between them. This CDR3 spans 15 amino acids. CDR3: CATKSGQGPHQPQHF. The CDR3, as DNA: TGTGCCACCAAATCCGGGCAGGGACCTCATCAGCCCCAGCATTTT.

This clonotype was counted many times. The chain carries TRBV30 and TRBJ1-2; unclear D gene. Trimming pared 2 bases from V and 4 bases from J, leaving 8 bases between. This CDR3 contains 12 residues. CDR1 is GTSNPN and CDR2 is SVGIG in the germline V gene (reference sequence). The CDR3 here is CAWSLTSYGYTF. The CDR3 DNA reads TGTGCCTGGAGTTTGACTAGCTATGGCTACACCTTC. Combining the CDR3 with reference TRBV30 and TRBJ1-2 gives the whole variable domain SQTIHQWPATLVQPVGSPLSLECTVEGTSNPNLYWYRQAAGRGLQLLFYSVGIGQISSEVPQNLSASRPQDRQFILSSKKLLLSDSGFYLCAWSLTSYGYTFGSGTRLTVV.

About this clonotype itself: A much bigger clone sits one base away, suggesting this may be a read error. This chain links TRBV10-3 with TRBJ1-2; 9 nucleotides line up with TRBD1. J lost 7 bases, V lost 5 bases, and 8 bases had no gene match. Per germline, CDR1 ENHRY and CDR2 SYGVKD. The CDR3 sequence is 14 residues long. DNA of the CDR3: TGTGCCATCAGTTCCGGGACAGGGAAGGCTGGCTACACCTTC. Protein product: CAISSGTGKAGYTF.

This clonotype was picked up many times. The chain joins TRBV9 to TRBJ1-5; unclear D gene. CDR3 length: 13 amino acids. Germline V gives CDR1 SGDLS, CDR2 YYNGEE. Trimming stripped 2 bases from V and 7 bases from J, with 10 bases between. The CDR3 DNA is TGTGCCAGCAGCGTCTCGTCAGGACAGCCCCAGCATTTT. Protein product: CASSVSSGQPQHF. Full variable domain (missing parts from reference TRBV9 and TRBJ1-5): DSGVTQTPKHLITATGQRVTLRCSPRSGDLSVYWYQQSLDQGLQFLIQYYNGEERAKGNILERFSAQQFPDLHSELNLSSLELGDSALYFCASSVSSGQPQHFGDGTRLSIL.

The chain couples TRBV10-3 to TRBJ1-3, with unresolved D. Trimming took 0 bases from V and 0 from J, leaving 9 bases between them. The length of the CDR3 is 16 residues. Per the germline V gene, CDR1 is ENHRY and CDR2 is SYGVKD. The CDR3 nucleotides read TGTGCCATCAGTGAGTCGGCGGCCCTCTCTGGAAACACCATATATTTT. This gives the protein CAISESAALSGNTIYF.

The chain is built from TRBV15 and TRBJ1-6; 10 positions match TRBD1. Germline V gene data show CDR1 as LNHNV and CDR2 as YYDKDF (reference sequence). Trimming at V came to 5 bases and at J to 9 bases, leaving 16 bases not matched to a gene. The CDR3 length is 18 residues. The CDR3 loop is CATSGPQTGGGRGSPLHF. In DNA, the CDR3 is TGTGCCACCAGCGGCCCTCAGACAGGGGGCGGAAGGGGTTCACCCCTCCACTTT.

Many counts were recorded for this clonotype. The rearrangement joins TRBV5-1 to TRBJ2-7; 14 bases align to TRBD2. Germline CDR1 reads SGHRS; CDR2 reads YFSETQ. The V gene end was trimmed by 4 bases and the J gene end by 6 bases; junction bases not matched to a gene: 6. The CDR3 is made up of 15 amino acids. CDR3 sequence: CASSMGLAGVPEQYF. Here the CDR3 DNA reads TGCGCCAGCAGCATGGGACTAGCGGGAGTACCCGAGCAGTACTTC.

This clonotype showed up many times. The chain has TRBV20-1 and TRBJ1-1; D is unclear. From germline, CDR1 is DFQATT and CDR2 SNEGSKA (reference sequence). With 3 bases removed from V and 6 bases from J, the gap between germline ends came to 14 bases. The CDR3 has 13 amino acids. The CDR3 loop is CSARGGVRAEAFF. CDR3 bases: TGCAGTGCTAGGGGCGGGGTTAGGGCTGAAGCTTTCTTT.

This clonotype was seen only once. The chain links TRBV6-2 or TRBV6-3 to TRBJ2-7; 10 bases agree with TRBD1. CDR3 length: 16 residues. From germline, CDR1 is MNHEY and CDR2 SVGEGT. V shed 0 bases and J 3 bases; nucleotides not matched to a gene: 5. The CDR3 region is CASSYSGGTGDYEQYF. The CDR3 coding sequence is TGTGCCAGCAGTTACTCAGGAGGGACAGGGGACTACGAGCAGTACTTC.

The chain couples TRBV6-6 to TRBJ1-3; D unresolved. There are 15 residues in the CDR3. V dropped 0 bases and J dropped 3 bases, with 9 bases sitting between them. Germline V CDR1 and CDR2: MNHNY, SVGAGI (reference sequence). The CDR3: CASSYSMEGGNTIYF. CDR3 sequence (DNA): TGTGCCAGCAGTTACTCGATGGAAGGTGGAAACACCATATATTTT.

The rearrangement uses TRBV6-1 and TRBJ2-7; 9 nucleotides agree with TRBD2. V trimming: 3 bases; J trimming: 5 bases; junction bases outside the gene matches: 8. CDR3 length equals 15 residues. CDR1 and CDR2 from the germline V gene are MNHNS and SASEGT. This chain's CDR3 is CASSEVRGGNHEQYF. Here the CDR3 DNA reads TGTGCCAGCAGTGAGGTGCGGGGGGGTAACCACGAGCAGTACTTC.